A selection of T cell receptor beta chains follows, all from one sample in a study of tumor-infiltrating lymphocytes in primary liver carcinoma. TCRdb recomputed calls from the multiplex PCR reads with MiXCR, one row per CDR3 protein. The repertoire holds about 54,000 distinct CDR3 sequences, with 60% to 75% as singletons. The sample was liver tumor tissue from sampling region 2. Receptor source: a man between 35 and 55 years old with primary liver carcinoma and hepatitis B virus infection. Each CDR3 is given with its conserved first and last residue. The D gene is left open where the match is weak. Clone size is shown for a subset of rows, as once, few, many or a class of expanded clone.

TRBV11-2	TRBJ2-5	-	-	TGTGCCGGCAGACCCCGGGACTCGCCCCACCAAGAGGCCCAGTACTTC	CAGRPRDSPHQEAQYF
TRBV28	TRBJ2-4	-	once	TGTGCCAGCAGTTTCGCCAGAGTGAAGAACATTCAGTGCTTC	CASSFARVKNIQCF
TRBV29-1	TRBJ2-3	-	once	TGTAGCGTGGCAGGGGAACTCCTCGGGGAGTATTTT	CSVAGELLGEYF
TRBV5-1	TRBJ2-2	-	-	TGCACCGGCAGCTGGGAGAACACCGGGGAGCTGTTTTTT	CTGSWENTGELFF
TRBV4-1	TRBJ2-7	TRBD2	-	TGCGCCAGCAGCCCTCGGGGAGGGAGCTCCTATGAGCAGTACTTC	CASSPRGGSSYEQYF
TRBV21-1	TRBJ2-5	-	many	TGTGCCAGCAGCATTGCCGCTCCCGGGACAGGGAGGTTCAGGCAAGAGACCCAGTACTTC	CASSIAAPGTGRFRQETQYF
TRBV4-1	TRBJ2-2	-	many	TGCGCCAGCAGCCAAGACGTCTCAGTAGGCGGGGAGCTGTTTTTT	CASSQDVSVGGELFF
TRBV11-3	TRBJ1-5	-	-	TGTGCCAGCAGCTTAGGGACCGTGAGTGGCAATCAACCCCAGCACTTT	CASSLGTVSGNQPQHF
TRBV11-2	TRBJ2-3	-	-	TGTGCCAGCAGTCCCGATGACCCCCTGCTGATAGCTAGAAGCACAGATACGCAGTATTTT	CASSPDDPLLIARSTDTQYF
TRBV6-1	TRBJ2-5	-	-	TGTGAAAGCAGTGAAGATGCAGGTCTGGAGACCCAGTACTTC	CESSEDAGLETQYF
TRBV6-6	TRBJ1-5	-	-	TGTGCCAACAGTCTCCCCAAACAGCCCCAGCATTTT	CANSLPKQPQHF
TRBV6-1	TRBJ1-2	-	-	TGTGCCAGTAGCCTACAGGGAGACTATGGCTACACCTTC	CASSLQGDYGYTF
TRBV4-1	TRBJ1-2	-	-	TGCGCCAGCGAGACAGCTAACTATGGCTACACCTTC	CASETANYGYTF
TRBV7-8	TRBJ2-1	-	many	TGTGCCAGCAGACCGGCAAGCGGTTCCTACAATGAGCAGTTCTTC	CASRPASGSYNEQFF
TRBV6-5	TRBJ2-1	TRBD2	-	TGCGTCAGCAGTTACTCGGGGCGGGGGGCCAATGAGCAGTTCTTC	CVSSYSGRGANEQFF
TRBV11-1	TRBJ2-1	-	once	TGTGTCAGCAGTTTAGACCGGGCAAATGAGCAGTTCTTC	CVSSLDRANEQFF
TRBV11-1	TRBJ2-7	-	-	TGTGCCAGCAGATTGGAGGCGACCGTGTTCTACGAGCAGTACTTC	CASRLEATVFYEQYF
TRBV6-5	TRBJ2-6	TRBD1	-	TGTGCCAGCAGGGTATGGGACAGATTCGGGGCCAACGTCCTGACTTTC	CASRVWDRFGANVLTF
TRBV5-6	TRBJ2-1	TRBD2	-	TGTGCCAGCAGCTCGGAGGGCGGGAGCTCCTACAATGAGCAGTTCTTC	CASSSEGGSSYNEQFF
TRBV7-8	TRBJ1-5	-	-	TGTGCCAGCATCCTAGGGTTCGCAGGAACACTCGATAGCAATCAGCCCCAGCATTTT	CASILGFAGTLDSNQPQHF
TRBV6-1	TRBJ1-6	-	-	TGTGCCAGCAGTGAAATAGTCACTTCCTATAATTCACCCCTCCACTTT	CASSEIVTSYNSPLHF
TRBV4-1	TRBJ1-2	-	-	TGCGCCAGCAGCGAGACAGCCAAGTACGGCTACACCTTC	CASSETAKYGYTF
TRBV4-1	TRBJ1-3	-	-	TGTGCCAGCAGCCAAGCGTGGAAAGCCGGAAACACCATATATTTT	CASSQAWKAGNTIYF